This entry lists 11 T cell receptor beta chains sequenced from one sample in a study of OX40 agonist ivuxolimab in advanced cancers. Sequenced by immunoSEQ multiplex PCR; TCRdb stores in-frame clones only, minus some. The sample shows 50,000 to 75,000 clones, 82% of them seen only once. The starting material was CD4+ or CD8+ T cells sorted from blood, obtained in a trial of the OX40 agonist ivuxolimab. The receptors derive from an adult with an advanced solid tumor such as melanoma, head and neck, liver or kidney cancer.

This clone was detected only once. For the CDR3, the DNA is TGCGCCAGCAGCTTGGAAGGACAAAGCCAAGAGACCCAGTACTTC. Protein sequence: CASSLEGQSQETQYF. The V call is TRBV5-1, the J call TRBJ2-5; D is perhaps TRBD1 (5 bases). Trimming stripped 0 bases from V and 1 base from J, with 10 bases between. The length of the CDR3 is 15 residues. Germline CDR1 is SGHRS and CDR2 is YFSETQ.

This clone showed up just once. The chain combines TRBV6-6 with TRBJ1-1; TRBD1 matches at 8 bases. The germline V gene encodes CDR1 MNHNY and CDR2 SVGAGI (reference sequence). The CDR3 loop spans 14 amino acids. The V segment lost 0 bases and the J segment 5 bases; nucleotides outside the gene matches: 2. The CDR3: CASSYSQGATEAFF. In DNA, the CDR3 is TGTGCCAGCAGTTACTCTCAGGGGGCTACTGAAGCTTTCTTT.

The chain has TRBV5-1 and TRBJ1-1; D call uncertain. CDR1 and CDR2 (germline): SGHRS, YFSETQ. V lost 3 bases and J 2 bases, leaving 8 bases between the germline ends. The CDR3 is 13 amino acids. CDR3 sequence (DNA): TGCGCCAGCAGCTCACCGGTCAACACTGAAGCTTTCTTT. Translation gives CASSSPVNTEAFF.

The gene calls are TRBV9 and TRBJ1-1, with D unresolved. V was pared by 0 bases and J by 3 bases, with 9 bases between. This CDR3 has 14 residues. Germline V gene sequence: CDR1 SGDLS, CDR2 YYNGEE. The CDR3 DNA reads as TGTGCCAGCAGCGTAGGTGGATTCGACACTGAAGCTTTCTTT. Translating gives CASSVGGFDTEAFF.

This clone was picked up one time. J is TRBJ1-1 and V is TRBV23-1, with TRBD1 matching over 8 bases. TRBV23-1 counts as an open reading frame of uncertain function. V was pared by 3 bases and J by 1 base, with 7 bases of the junction left unmatched. There are 16 residues in the CDR3. CDR3 region: CASSQKTGASNTEAFF. CDR3 in DNA: TGCGCCAGCAGTCAGAAGACAGGGGCGTCGAACACTGAAGCTTTCTTT.

The chain combines TRBV7-9 with TRBJ2-2; 9 bases are shared with TRBD1. The junction had 8 bases not matched to a gene; V was cut back by 5 bases and J by 4 bases. CDR3 length equals 16 residues. The V gene's germline CDR1 is SEHNR and CDR2 FQNEAQ (reference sequence). CDR3 DNA sequence: TGTGCCAGCAGCCGCCCGGGACAGGGTCCCACCGGGGAGCTGTTTTTT. Protein sequence: CASSRPGQGPTGELFF.

This rearrangement joins TRBV5-1 to TRBJ2-3, with no clear D. V was shortened by 5 bases and J by 1 base, with 8 bases between the two germline ends. This CDR3 is built from 13 residues. Germline loops: CDR1 SGHRS, CDR2 YFSETQ. CDR3: CASRDGRTDTQYF. The CDR3 DNA sequence: TGCGCCAGCAGGGACGGCCGCACAGATACGCAGTATTTT. Variable domain in full (rest from reference TRBV5-1 and TRBJ2-3): KAGVTQTPRYLIKTRGQQVTLSCSPISGHRSVSWYQQTPGQGLQFLFEYFSETQRNKGNFPGRFSGRQFSNSRSEMNVSTLELGDSALYLCASRDGRTDTQYFGPGTRLTVL.

In its sample, this clone was seen once. This chain links TRBV19 with TRBJ2-3; D call uncertain. V lost 4 bases and J 3 bases, leaving 8 bases between the germline ends. The CDR3 loop spans 13 amino acids. Germline CDR1 LNHDA, CDR2 SQIVND (reference sequence). CDR3 in amino acids: CASSNRVTDTQYF. The CDR3 DNA is TGTGCCAGTAGTAATCGGGTTACAGATACGCAGTATTTT.

The sample holds a few counts of this clone. V usage is TRBV19 and J usage is TRBJ2-2, with TRBD1 as a possible D gene (5 bases). Germline-derived CDR1 and CDR2 are LNHDA and SQIVND (reference sequence). The CDR3 length is 14 residues. Trimming shortened V by 7 bases and J by 4 bases, and 13 bases separated the two germline ends. DNA for the CDR3: TGTGCCAGTAACCCAGGGCTGGGCACCGGGGAGCTGTTTTTT. Protein: CASNPGLGTGELFF.

The table lists this clone with a few counts. The rearrangement links TRBV6-5 to TRBJ2-2; D ambiguous. Germline CDR1 and CDR2: MNHEY and SVGAGI. The CDR3 totals 13 residues. The ends were cut back, 6 bases at V and 5 bases at J, with 10 bases in the middle. CDR3 loop: CASSKPLTGELFF. CDR3 bases: TGTGCCAGCAGCAAACCTCTAACCGGGGAGCTGTTTTTT.

The J gene is TRBJ1-1, the V gene TRBV6-4; D gene uncertain. The CDR3 is 13 residues long. With 5 bases removed from V and 5 bases from J, the gap between germline ends came to 12 bases. Germline CDR1 MRHNA, CDR2 SNTAGT. CDR3 DNA sequence: TGTGCCAGCAGTATGATTCCGGGGACTGAAGCTTTCTTT. This encodes CASSMIPGTEAFF.